Sequencing of this T cell receptor beta chain was carried out in a study of cytomegalovirus exposure and HLA in healthy donors. This CDR3 contains 17 residues. Germline V gene lookup returns CDR1 SGHTA and CDR2 FQGTGA. The V and J ends lost 5 bases and 7 bases, in that order; junction bases with no gene match: 9. Primers: 60 Vbeta forward and 13 Jbeta reverse. The table came from immunoSEQ multiplex PCR; TCRdb's copy has only in-frame clones and leaves some out. Here the sample spans around 50,000 clones, over 70% being singletons. Healthy donors of bone marrow made up the group. V and J are TRBV7-3 and TRBJ2-2; 14 nucleotides line up with TRBD2. What was sequenced was PBMCs. This sequence originates from a man aged 25 to 40 in good health and CMV-seropositive. The CDR3 nucleotides are TGTGCCAGCAGCAACCGACTAGCGGGGGGGCTAGGCGGGGAGCTGTTTTTT. Translating gives CASSNRLAGGLGGELFF. Filled out from reference TRBV7-3 and TRBJ2-2, the complete variable domain reads GAGVSQTPSNKVTEKGKYVELRCDPISGHTALYWYRQSLGQGPEFLIYFQGTGAADDSGLPNDRFFAVRPEGSVSTLKIQRTERGDSAVYLCASSNRLAGGLGGELFFGEGSRLTVL.